These 31 T cell receptor beta chains originate from one sample sequenced in a study of T cells in Graves' hyperthyroidism and ophthalmopathy. What was amplified from RNA transcripts were TCR beta CDR3 regions. TCR CDR3 regions were first amplified by RT-PCR with HTBI primers. TCRdb independently ran MiXCR on the multiplex PCR reads; one entry per CDR3 protein. The table includes about 600,000 distinct CDR3 sequences, more than 15% detected once. Sequenced input: blood. The source is a woman aged 40 to 55 with Graves' ophthalmopathy.

The sample holds a few counts of this clonotype. V and J are TRBV7-8 and TRBJ2-7; TRBD1 or TRBD2 may be the D gene (5 bases each). The CDR3 is 18 amino acids. The germline V gene encodes CDR1 SGHVS and CDR2 FQNEAQ. Trimming removed 5 bases at V and 6 bases at J, with 29 bases between. The CDR3 sequence is CASSPTRGPGLVRSEQYF. CDR3 coding DNA: TGTGCCAGCAGCCCTACCAGAGGGCCAGGGCTTGTGAGAAGCGAGCAGTACTTC.

With regard to this clonotype: A junction boundary mismatches the germline segment, possibly from a read error. The gene calls are TRBV10-1 and TRBJ2-7; 9 positions match TRBD2. The CDR3 contains 15 residues. Germline values: CDR1 WNHNN, CDR2 SYGVQD (reference sequence). The CDR3 sequence: CAISDKLAGEWEQYF. DNA of the CDR3: TGTGCCATCAGTGATAAATTAGCGGGAGAGTGGGAGCAGTACTTC.

This clonotype was counted between two and nine times. The rearrangement links TRBV27 to TRBJ1-5, with D unresolved. Trimming removed 3 bases at V and 4 bases at J, with 10 bases between. The CDR3 length is 14 residues. CDR1 is MNHEY, CDR2 SMNVEV, per germline (reference sequence). The CDR3 region is CASSLGSPNQPQHF. The CDR3 coding sequence is TGTGCCAGCAGTTTGGGCAGTCCGAATCAGCCCCAGCATTTT.

This clonotype was seen ten or more times. V usage is TRBV28 and J usage is TRBJ1-2, with TRBD1 as a possible D gene (5 bases). This CDR3 is 13 amino acids long. CDR1 and CDR2 (germline): MDHEN, SYDVKM. V dropped 6 bases and J dropped 1 base, with 9 bases sitting between them. The CDR3 region has the DNA TGTGCCAGCAGCGAGGGACGTAACTATGGCTACACCTTC. This sequence encodes CASSEGRNYGYTF.

This clonotype was counted ten times or more. V is TRBV3-1 and J is TRBJ2-5, with D hard to call. The CDR3 extends over 13 amino acids. The V end was cut by 3 bases, the J end by 13 bases, with 18 bases between. CDR1 and CDR2 from the germline V gene are LGHDT and YNNKEL (reference sequence). CDR3: CASSQTLKSERYF. Here the CDR3 DNA reads TGTGCCAGCAGCCAGACACTAAAGTCGGAACGGTACTTC.

This clonotype was seen more than once but under ten times. This chain connects TRBV7-3 to TRBJ2-2; perhaps D is TRBD1 or TRBD2 (6 bases each). The CDR3 sequence is 15 residues long. Germline V gene data show CDR1 as SGHTA and CDR2 as FQGTGA. V was shortened by 1 base and J by 8 bases, with 14 bases between the two germline ends. CDR3 region: CASSLMGGLAGELFF. DNA for the CDR3: TGTGCCAGCAGCTTAATGGGGGGCCTTGCGGGGGAGCTGTTTTTT.

This rearrangement joins TRBV20-1 to TRBJ1-5, with D unclear. CDR1 is DFQATT, CDR2 SNEGSKA, per germline (reference sequence). The V end lost 1 base, the J end lost 5 bases, and 15 bases lay between the germline ends. The CDR3 is 15 amino acids. CDR3 DNA: TGCAGTGCTAGAGTTCAGAAGGGTCGGGATCAGCCCCAGCATTTT. Encoded protein: CSARVQKGRDQPQHF.

There are many counts of this clonotype. The chain carries TRBV7-9 and TRBJ2-7, with TRBD1 matching over 8 bases. The CDR3 sequence is 12 residues long. The ends lost 5 bases at V and 6 bases at J; junction bases unmatched: 3. The germline gives CDR1 SEHNR, CDR2 FQNEAQ (reference sequence). CDR3 amino acids: CASSRQGAEQYF. Written as DNA, the CDR3 is TGTGCCAGCAGCCGTCAGGGGGCCGAGCAGTACTTC. The full variable domain, with the rest looked up from reference TRBV7-9 and TRBJ2-7, is DTGVSQNPRHKITKRGQNVTFRCDPISEHNRLYWYRQTLGQGPEFLTYFQNEAQLEKSRLLSDRFSAERPKGSFSTLEIQRTEQGDSAMYLCASSRQGAEQYFGPGTRLTVT.

This clonotype appeared many times. This chain joins TRBV5-1 and TRBJ2-4, with D perhaps matching TRBD1 or TRBD2 (6 bases each). Looked up from germline, CDR1 is SGHRS and CDR2 is YFSETQ. This CDR3 is 16 amino acids long. Trimming took off 0 bases at V and 1 base at J, with 11 bases between the two ends. For the CDR3, the DNA is TGCGCCAGCAGCTTGGACGGAGGGGGTGCCAAAAACATTCAGTACTTC. Translation: CASSLDGGGAKNIQYF.

This clonotype was recorded a few times. The CDR3 reads CASSSGHNEQFF. The CDR3 DNA is TGTGCCAGCAGCTCCGGACATAATGAGCAGTTCTTC. This rearrangement joins TRBV7-9 to TRBJ2-1; tentative D call: TRBD1 (5 bases). V lost 4 bases and J lost 7, with 8 bases in between. The germline V gene encodes CDR1 SEHNR and CDR2 FQNEAQ (reference sequence). The CDR3 length is 12 residues.

The J gene is TRBJ2-1, the V gene TRBV6-5; D is possibly TRBD1 (5 bases). The V end was cut by 3 bases, the J end by 7 bases, with 10 bases between. CDR1 and CDR2 from the germline V gene are MNHEY and SVGAGI. CDR3 length equals 13 residues. CDR3 amino acids: CASSYQGRNEQFF. In nucleotides, the CDR3 is TGTGCCAGCAGTTATCAGGGCCGGAATGAGCAGTTCTTC.

There are a few counts of this clonotype. The V gene is TRBV20-1, the J gene TRBJ1-2, with 7 nucleotides matching TRBD1. Trimming removed 7 bases from V and 8 bases from J; junction bases left unmatched: 13. From germline, CDR1 is DFQATT and CDR2 SNEGSKA (reference sequence). The CDR3 sequence is 13 residues long. The chain's CDR3 is CSVERDRVGGYTF. CDR3 sequence (DNA): TGCAGTGTCGAACGAGACAGGGTGGGAGGCTACACCTTC.

This clonotype appeared many times. The chain combines TRBV20-1 with TRBJ2-3; 10 bases are a match to TRBD2. V was clipped by 1 base and J by 3 bases; unmatched bases: 4. CDR1 and CDR2 (germline): DFQATT, SNEGSKA (reference sequence). This CDR3 spans 15 amino acids. The CDR3 sequence: CSARGAGGKTDTQYF. The CDR3 region has the DNA TGCAGTGCTAGAGGAGCGGGGGGGAAAACAGATACGCAGTATTTT.

The chain employs TRBV7-2 and TRBJ1-2, with a weak D call TRBD1 (5 bases). V gave up 5 bases and J gave up 10 bases, with 20 bases separating them. Germline V lookup: CDR1 SGHTA, CDR2 FQGNSA. The CDR3 sequence is 14 residues long. CDR3 nucleotide sequence: TGTGCCAGCAGCCCCGGGGGACGGGCTTCTTCCTACACCTTC. Its protein is CASSPGGRASSYTF.

Points on this clonotype: An end of the junction does not agree with germline; a read error may underlie this. This chain links TRBV6-1 with TRBJ1-1, with unresolved D. The germline V gene has CDR1 MNHNS and CDR2 SASEGT. CDR3 length equals 13 residues. The CDR3 bases are TGTGCCGGCAGTGGCGGGTGGAGCACTGAAGCTTTCTTT. This codes for CAGSGGWSTEAFF.

To note about this clonotype: This may be a read error, as it is one base from a much larger clone. The final CDR3 position lacks the conserved phenylalanine or tryptophan, pointing to a likely read error. The chain is built from TRBV18 and TRBJ1-1, with 8 bases lining up with TRBD1. CDR3 length: 12 amino acids. Germline V CDR1 and CDR2: KGHSH, LQKENI. The V and J ends lost 4 bases and 7 bases, in that order; junction bases with no gene match: 2. In nucleotides, the CDR3 is TGTGCCAGCTCACGTGGACAGGGTGAAGCTTTCCTT. This sequence encodes CASSRGQGEAFL.

This clonotype was found many times. This chain joins TRBV5-1 and TRBJ2-7; 7 bases agree with TRBD1. The CDR3 is 13 residues long. Germline V CDR1 and CDR2: SGHRS, YFSETQ. Trimming at V came to 5 bases and at J to 3 bases, leaving 5 bases not matched to a gene. The CDR3 loop reads CASRSPGGYEQYF. DNA of the CDR3: TGCGCCAGCAGGTCCCCAGGGGGCTACGAGCAGTACTTC. The full variable domain, with the rest looked up from reference TRBV5-1 and TRBJ2-7, is KAGVTQTPRYLIKTRGQQVTLSCSPISGHRSVSWYQQTPGQGLQFLFEYFSETQRNKGNFPGRFSGRQFSNSRSEMNVSTLELGDSALYLCASRSPGGYEQYFGPGTRLTVT.

This clonotype was picked up many times. The chain carries TRBV28 and TRBJ2-7; D call uncertain. The CDR3 has 11 amino acids. V was clipped by 5 bases and J by 5 bases, with 7 bases between them. Germline V gene data show CDR1 as MDHEN and CDR2 as SYDVKM. CDR3: CASSTRDEQYF. The CDR3 region has the DNA TGTGCCAGCAGTACCCGGGACGAGCAGTACTTC.

Ten or more counts support this clonotype. The genes are TRBV11-2 and TRBJ2-1; D possibly uses TRBD1 or TRBD2 (7 bases each). Germline values: CDR1 SGHAT, CDR2 FQNNGV. Trimming removed 10 bases at V and 0 bases at J, with 13 bases between. The CDR3 is 14 amino acids. CDR3 sequence: CATRGGNSYNEQFF. CDR3 sequence (DNA): TGTGCCACCAGGGGGGGGAACTCCTACAATGAGCAGTTCTTC.

This clonotype turned up a few times. V gene TRBV7-9 combines with J gene TRBJ2-5, with D maybe TRBD1 (6 bases). CDR1 is SEHNR, CDR2 FQNEAQ, per germline (reference sequence). With 5 bases removed from V and 5 bases from J, the gap between germline ends came to 12 bases. The CDR3 loop spans 13 amino acids. CDR3: CASSPDSGETQYF. The CDR3 nucleotides read TGTGCCAGCAGCCCGGACAGTGGCGAGACCCAGTACTTC.

The rearrangement joins TRBV12-3 or TRBV12-4 to TRBJ1-5, with D possibly matching TRBD1 (6 bases). The V end was cut by 3 bases, the J end by 6 bases, with 12 bases between. The CDR3 is 14 residues long. The CDR3 sequence: CASSFGTRVQPQHF. The CDR3 region has the DNA TGTGCCAGCAGTTTTGGGACAAGGGTTCAGCCCCAGCATTTT.

This clonotype was observed many times. The J gene is TRBJ2-2, the V gene TRBV18; D uncertain. Per the germline V gene, CDR1 is KGHSH and CDR2 is LQKENI. Trimming shortened V by 2 bases and J by 5 bases, and 6 bases separated the two germline ends. This CDR3 is built from 13 residues. This CDR3 reads CASSPVGTGELFF. CDR3 coding DNA: TGTGCCAGCTCACCAGTGGGGACCGGGGAGCTGTTTTTT.

This clonotype occurred many times. The chain is built from TRBV7-2 and TRBJ2-1; 11 nucleotides match TRBD2. This CDR3 region has 16 residues. Germline V gene lookup returns CDR1 SGHTA and CDR2 FQGNSA. The trim removed 5 bases at V and 1 base at J, leaving 4 bases unmatched. The CDR3 DNA reads as TGTGCCAGCAGCATACGACTAGCGGGGTCCTACAATGAGCAGTTCTTC. It codes for CASSIRLAGSYNEQFF.

For the CDR3, the DNA is TGCAGTGCTAGAGAGAAAGCGGGGGCCTGGGATGAGCAGTTCTTC. This encodes CSAREKAGAWDEQFF. The rearrangement joins TRBV20-1 to TRBJ2-1; 8 bases match TRBD2. Losses at the gene ends were 0 bases for V and 8 bases for J; bases not matched to a gene: 9. This CDR3 has 15 amino acids. Per the germline V gene, CDR1 is DFQATT and CDR2 is SNEGSKA (reference sequence).

This clonotype has ten or more counts. The chain recombines TRBV6-2 or TRBV6-3 with TRBJ1-4; perhaps TRBD1 as D (5 bases). Germline V CDR1 and CDR2: MNHEY, SVGEGT. The CDR3 covers 14 residues. With 3 bases removed from V and 3 bases from J, the gap between germline ends came to 8 bases. DNA for the CDR3: TGTGCCAGCAGTTATGGGGGATCTAATGAAAAACTGTTTTTT. Its protein product is CASSYGGSNEKLFF.

Many counts were recorded for this clonotype. The genes are TRBV5-1 and TRBJ1-2; 7 nucleotides align to TRBD1. CDR3 length: 15 residues. The ends lost 4 bases at V and 4 bases at J; junction bases unmatched: 10. CDR1 and CDR2 (germline): SGHRS, YFSETQ. DNA of the CDR3: TGCGCCAGCAGCGACCAGGGGGGACGGATCTATGGCTACACCTTC. This sequence encodes CASSDQGGRIYGYTF.

The table lists this clonotype with many counts. V gene TRBV2 combines with J gene TRBJ2-7; D unresolved. V lost 3 bases, J lost 3 bases, and 9 bases lay in between. CDR1 SNHLY and CDR2 FYNNEI come from the germline V gene. This CDR3 is 13 amino acids long. CDR3 bases: TGTGCCAGCAGTGAGAGACACATCTACGAGCAGTACTTC. Residues: CASSERHIYEQYF. Combining the CDR3 with reference TRBV2 and TRBJ2-7 gives the whole variable domain EPEVTQTPSHQVTQMGQEVILRCVPISNHLYFYWYRQILGQKVEFLVSFYNNEISEKSEIFDDQFSVERPDGSNFTLKIRSTKLEDSAMYFCASSERHIYEQYFGPGTRLTVT.

The V and J genes are TRBV20-1 and TRBJ1-6; D unclear. Germline values: CDR1 DFQATT, CDR2 SNEGSKA (reference sequence). V was cut by 1 base and J by 8 bases, with 6 bases left in between. The CDR3 contains 12 residues. The CDR3 reads CSARAEHSPLHF. In nucleotides, the CDR3 is TGCAGTGCTAGAGCGGAGCATTCACCCCTCCACTTT.

The V gene is TRBV5-1, the J gene TRBJ1-3, with TRBD1 as a possible D gene (5 bases). V was trimmed by 8 bases and J by 2 bases, leaving 17 bases between them. CDR3 length: 15 amino acids. The V gene's germline CDR1 is SGHRS and CDR2 YFSETQ. CDR3 bases: TGCGCCAGTCCAGGGTGCCGGGTACCTGGAAACACCATATATTTT. Translation gives CASPGCRVPGNTIYF.

About this clonotype itself: The germline gene is not matched at one end of the junction; a read error may be the cause. This chain links TRBV20-1 with TRBJ2-1, with 11 bases identical to TRBD2. CDR1 and CDR2 from the germline V gene are DFQATT and SNEGSKA (reference sequence). CDR3 length equals 18 residues. This chain's CDR3 is CSARGPLGIAGGFSEQLF. CDR3 bases: TGCAGTGCTAGAGGACCGCTGGGGATAGCGGGGGGGTTTAGTGAGCAGCTCTTC.

The chain combines TRBV2 with TRBJ2-5; 13 positions agree with TRBD2. J gave up 5 bases and V 5 bases, and 8 bases lay outside the gene matches. The CDR3 sequence is 16 residues long. Germline values: CDR1 SNHLY, CDR2 FYNNEI. The CDR3 here is CASSLGLAGRGETQYF. CDR3 sequence (DNA): TGTGCCAGCAGTTTGGGACTAGCGGGAAGGGGTGAGACCCAGTACTTC.